This TCR beta chain was recorded in a study of blood T cell repertoires in COVID-19. Study-level background: Acute-phase and convalescent COVID-19 samples originated in the United States, Italy and Spain.

The authors' processing: Amplification of reference gene primers was used by the study to estimate nucleated cell counts. Assay used: immunoSEQ multiplex PCR; TCRdb lists only in-frame clones, some missing. V and J calls and clone size are given by that table; D and trimming were obtained from the DNA. The table has 170,000 or so clones, around nine tenths seen once. CDR1 DFQATT and CDR2 SNEGSKA come from the germline V gene (reference sequence). V was trimmed by 6 bases and J by 5 bases, leaving 10 bases between them. The CDR3 extends over 11 amino acids. Sequenced material: peripheral blood. The source of this sequence is a woman aged 18-29 years who had recovered from COVID-19. The chain combines TRBV20-1 with TRBJ1-1, with D possibly being TRBD1 (6 bases). The CDR3 protein is CSASQGTEAFF. The CDR3 DNA reads as TGCAGTGCCTCCCAGGGGACTGAAGCTTTCTTT.